The clone carrying this TCR beta chain turned up a few times. The method was immunoSEQ multiplex PCR; TCRdb's version includes in-frame clones alone and lacks a portion of them. The sample has 250,000 or so clones; around 86% are singletons. This sample is part of a study of blood T cell repertoires in COVID-19. Study-wide context: In each case, the material was cDNA or gDNA derived from T cells, B-cell-depleted T cells, or PBMCs.

Specimen: peripheral blood. The TCR comes from a man in his forties with active or convalescent COVID-19.

In DNA form, the CDR3 reads TGTGCCAGCAGTTTACGCGGGGTGACTAATGAAAAACTGTTTTTT. It yields the protein CASSLRGVTNEKLFF. The V and J genes are TRBV28 and TRBJ1-4; D not resolved. Looked up from germline, CDR1 is MDHEN and CDR2 is SYDVKM. The CDR3 has 15 residues. V was pared by 2 bases and J by 2 bases, with 9 bases between.